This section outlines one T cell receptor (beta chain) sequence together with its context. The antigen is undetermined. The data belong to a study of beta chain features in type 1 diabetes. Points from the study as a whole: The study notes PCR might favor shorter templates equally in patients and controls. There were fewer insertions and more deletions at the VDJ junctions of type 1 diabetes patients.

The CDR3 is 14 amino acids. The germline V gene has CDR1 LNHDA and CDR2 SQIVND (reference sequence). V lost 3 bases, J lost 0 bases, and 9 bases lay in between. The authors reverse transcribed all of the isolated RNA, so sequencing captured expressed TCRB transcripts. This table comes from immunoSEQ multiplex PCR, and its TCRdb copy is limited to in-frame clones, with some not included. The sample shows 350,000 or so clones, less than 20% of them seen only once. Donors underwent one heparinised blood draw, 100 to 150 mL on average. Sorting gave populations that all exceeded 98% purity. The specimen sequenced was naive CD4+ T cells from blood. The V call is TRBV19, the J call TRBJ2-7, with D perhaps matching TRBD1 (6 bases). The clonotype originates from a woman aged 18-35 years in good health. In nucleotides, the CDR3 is TGTGCCAGTAGTATTGGGACACACTCCTACGAGCAGTACTTC. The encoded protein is CASSIGTHSYEQYF.